One sample yielded the 23 T cell receptor beta chains listed below, sequenced in a study of blood T cell repertoires in COVID-19. Sequencing was performed with immunoSEQ multiplex PCR; in TCRdb, only in-frame clones are kept and a portion is missing. Of around 260,000 clones in the sample, 90% to 95% are singletons; the top ten hold approximately 2.1%. The sample taken for sequencing was peripheral blood. These receptors all come from a young woman with COVID-19, enrolled during active disease.

V gene TRBV6-1 combines with J gene TRBJ1-6; 8 positions agree with TRBD1. This CDR3 region has 15 residues. Germline CDR1 MNHNS, CDR2 SASEGT. The ends lost 3 bases at V and 10 bases at J; junction bases unmatched: 8. The CDR3 spells CASSENRGSGSPLHF. The CDR3 coding sequence is TGTGCCAGCAGTGAGAACAGGGGGTCGGGGTCACCCCTCCACTTT.

V gene TRBV7-8 combines with J gene TRBJ2-5, with D possibly matching TRBD1 (6 bases). Trimming left V 2 bases short and J 1 base short, with 14 bases between. Germline loops: CDR1 SGHVS, CDR2 FQNEAQ. The length of the CDR3 is 16 residues. CDR3 sequence: CASSLRQGKGQETQYF. CDR3 sequence (DNA): TGTGCCAGCAGCTTAAGGCAGGGGAAAGGCCAAGAGACCCAGTACTTC.

The rearrangement links TRBV30 to TRBJ2-7, with TRBD2 identical over 10 bases. There are 16 residues in the CDR3. Trimming at V came to 3 bases and at J to 3 bases, leaving 11 bases not matched to a gene. In germline, CDR1 is GTSNPN, CDR2 SVGIG (reference sequence). CDR3 in amino acids: CAWSLLEREGLYEQYF. CDR3 coding DNA: TGTGCCTGGAGCCTATTGGAGCGGGAGGGCCTCTACGAGCAGTACTTC.

The rearrangement joins TRBV6-4 to TRBJ2-3; TRBD2 matches at 11 bases. V was pared by 4 bases and J by 8 bases, with 8 bases of the junction left unmatched. Germline-derived CDR1 and CDR2 are MRHNA and SNTAGT. This CDR3 spans 15 amino acids. CDR3 DNA sequence: TGTGCCAGCAGTGCGACTAGCGGGATTACCATTACGCAGTATTTT. It encodes CASSATSGITITQYF.

This sequence joins TRBV4-1 and TRBJ2-1; 13 nucleotides agree with TRBD2. The V segment lost 6 bases and the J segment 3 bases; nucleotides outside the gene matches: 5. CDR1 and CDR2 from the germline V gene are MGHRA and YSYEKL. The CDR3 runs to 16 residues. CDR3 residues: CASSTTSGRIYNEQFF. CDR3 DNA: TGCGCCAGCAGTACGACTAGCGGGAGGATCTACAATGAGCAGTTCTTC.

The V call is TRBV7-9, the J call TRBJ1-4; D is perhaps TRBD1 (6 bases). V was clipped by 0 bases and J by 3 bases, with 11 bases between them. CDR3 size: 16 residues. CDR1 SEHNR and CDR2 FQNEAQ come from the germline V gene (reference sequence). The CDR3 region is CASSLAGAGANEKLFF. The CDR3 DNA sequence: TGTGCCAGCAGCTTAGCGGGGGCAGGGGCTAATGAAAAACTGTTTTTT.

The rearrangement uses TRBV5-1 and TRBJ2-3; 7 bases match TRBD2. The CDR3 has 15 residues. Germline V gene sequence: CDR1 SGHRS, CDR2 YFSETQ. The trim removed 0 bases at V and 1 base at J, leaving 2 bases unmatched. The CDR3 region is CASSLEAGGTDTQYF. The CDR3 DNA reads as TGCGCCAGCAGCTTGGAGGCGGGAGGCACAGATACGCAGTATTTT. Filled out from reference TRBV5-1 and TRBJ2-3, the complete variable domain reads KAGVTQTPRYLIKTRGQQVTLSCSPISGHRSVSWYQQTPGQGLQFLFEYFSETQRNKGNFPGRFSGRQFSNSRSEMNVSTLELGDSALYLCASSLEAGGTDTQYFGPGTRLTVL.

This chain links TRBV19 with TRBJ1-5; 11 bases match TRBD1. Germline V lookup: CDR1 LNHDA, CDR2 SQIVND (reference sequence). V lost 9 bases and J lost 1; bases outside the gene matches: 5. CDR3 length: 15 amino acids. This CDR3 is CASRDRGLSNQPQHF. As DNA, the CDR3 is TGTGCCAGCAGGGACAGGGGGTTAAGCAATCAGCCCCAGCATTTT. The whole variable domain, filled in from reference TRBV19 and TRBJ1-5, reads DGGITQSPKYLFRKEGQNVTLSCEQNLNHDAMYWYRQDPGQGLRLIYYSQIVNDFQKGDIAEGYSVSREKKESFPLTVTSAQKNPTAFYLCASRDRGLSNQPQHFGDGTRLSIL.

This clone was observed once. The V gene is TRBV6-5, the J gene TRBJ2-5; 14 bases agree with TRBD2. J gave up 3 bases and V 4 bases, and 1 base lay outside the gene matches. The germline gives CDR1 MNHEY, CDR2 SVGAGI. The CDR3 covers 15 residues. The CDR3 sequence is CASSSGLAGEETQYF. The CDR3 nucleotides are TGTGCCAGCAGTTCGGGACTAGCGGGAGAAGAGACCCAGTACTTC.

The genes are TRBV20-1 and TRBJ2-3; D gene unclear. In germline, CDR1 is DFQATT, CDR2 SNEGSKA (reference sequence). The CDR3 covers 14 residues. Trimming pared 3 bases from V and 0 bases from J, leaving 10 bases between. The CDR3 reads CSASFAGSTDTQYF. In DNA form, the CDR3 reads TGCAGTGCTAGTTTTGCAGGCAGCACAGATACGCAGTATTTT.

The chain recombines TRBV11-3 with TRBJ2-1, with 7 bases lining up with TRBD2. The CDR3 sequence is 17 residues long. With V trimmed by 1 base and J by 5 bases, 11 bases remained unmatched. Per germline, CDR1 SGHNT and CDR2 YENEEA. CDR3 loop: CASSLGPPSGPHNEQFF. The CDR3 DNA reads TGTGCCAGCAGCTTAGGGCCTCCTAGCGGTCCTCACAATGAGCAGTTCTTC.

The table lists this clone with a count of one. The chain is built from TRBV6-5 and TRBJ2-1, with 7 positions matching TRBD2. CDR1 and CDR2 (germline): MNHEY, SVGAGI. With V trimmed by 1 base and J by 9 bases, 3 bases remained unmatched. The CDR3 length is 13 residues. The CDR3 DNA sequence: TGTGCCAGCAGTTACTGGGGCGGGAGTGAGCAGTTCTTC. Amino acid sequence: CASSYWGGSEQFF.

The chain carries TRBV5-4 and TRBJ2-7; D is possibly TRBD1 (5 bases). Trimming left V 4 bases short and J 0 bases short, with 8 bases between. The CDR3 contains 13 residues. Germline V gene lookup returns CDR1 SGHNT and CDR2 YYREEE (reference sequence). In DNA, the CDR3 is TGTGCCAGCAGCCCGGACAACTCCTACGAGCAGTACTTC. It yields the protein CASSPDNSYEQYF. The entire variable domain, with the rest obtained from reference TRBV5-4 and TRBJ2-7, is as follows: ETGVTQSPTHLIKTRGQQVTLRCSSQSGHNTVSWYQQALGQGPQFIFQYYREEENGRGNFPPRFSGLQFPNYSSELNVNALELDDSALYLCASSPDNSYEQYFGPGTRLTVT.

The chain uses TRBV4-1 and TRBJ1-1; D not certain. Between the trimmed V and J ends, which lost 0 bases and 7 bases, there was a span of 12 bases. Germline-derived CDR1 and CDR2 are MGHRA and YSYEKL. This CDR3 is built from 14 residues. The CDR3 DNA reads TGCGCCAGCAGCCAAGAACATACTAATTTTGAAGCTTTCTTT. This gives the protein CASSQEHTNFEAFF.

This clone was recorded once. This chain uses TRBV30 with TRBJ1-2; D gene unclear. This CDR3 has 12 amino acids. CDR1 is GTSNPN and CDR2 is SVGIG in the germline V gene (reference sequence). V lost 2 bases and J 10 bases, leaving 14 bases between the germline ends. The CDR3 spells CAWSPSTLSYTF. The CDR3 DNA reads TGTGCCTGGAGTCCCTCAACATTATCCTACACCTTC.

This chain links TRBV5-1 with TRBJ2-1; D is uncertain. Germline values: CDR1 SGHRS, CDR2 YFSETQ. The CDR3 is 11 residues long. The V gene lost 5 bases and the J gene lost 10 bases, with 10 bases spanning the gap. The CDR3 loop is CASRAVGEQFF. CDR3 bases: TGCGCCAGCAGGGCAGTCGGGGAGCAGTTCTTC.

The V gene is TRBV21-1, the J gene TRBJ1-2; the table names TRBD1, a call not compared with the DNA. TRBV21-1 is reported as a pseudogene. This CDR3 has 22 residues. The CDR3 nucleotides are TGTGCCAGCAGCAAAAGTGGGCAGGGGGCGGCACGGTGGCACGAAGGTTACTATGGCTACACCTTC. Its protein is CASSKSGQGAARWHEGYYGYTF.

The chain employs TRBV10-3 and TRBJ2-1, with 16 bases matching TRBD2. This CDR3 is 15 amino acids long. V lost 3 bases and J lost 14; bases outside the gene matches: 7. Germline V gene data show CDR1 as ENHRY and CDR2 as SYGVKD. The CDR3 coding sequence is TGTGCCATCAGTGAAGTAGGGACTAGCGGGAGGGGGAAGTTCTTC. Translating it yields CAISEVGTSGRGKFF.

The rearrangement links TRBV5-4 to TRBJ2-1, with D perhaps TRBD2 (6 bases). V was cut by 3 bases and J by 7 bases, with 17 bases left in between. The CDR3 runs 15 residues. Per the germline V gene, CDR1 is SGHNT and CDR2 is YYREEE (reference sequence). CDR3 amino acids: CASSSQSRDLNEQFF. The DNA of the CDR3 is TGTGCCAGCAGCTCTCAAAGCCGGGACTTAAATGAGCAGTTCTTC. The whole variable domain, remainder taken from reference TRBV5-4 and TRBJ2-1, is ETGVTQSPTHLIKTRGQQVTLRCSSQSGHNTVSWYQQALGQGPQFIFQYYREEENGRGNFPPRFSGLQFPNYSSELNVNALELDDSALYLCASSSQSRDLNEQFFGPGTRLTVL.

This clone appeared once. This chain links TRBV11-2 with TRBJ1-5; D is undetermined. The CDR3 is 15 residues long. The ends were cut back, 5 bases at V and 1 base at J, with 12 bases in the middle. Germline-derived CDR1 and CDR2 are SGHAT and FQNNGV. CDR3 loop: CASSPHSGSNQPQHF. The CDR3 region has the DNA TGTGCCAGCAGCCCACACAGCGGAAGCAATCAGCCCCAGCATTTT.

The rearrangement uses TRBV12-5 and TRBJ2-7, with 13 bases matching TRBD2. This CDR3 has 16 residues. Trimming at V came to 4 bases and at J to 6 bases, leaving 9 bases not matched to a gene. Germline V gives CDR1 LGHNT, CDR2 FRNRAP. CDR3 sequence reads: CASGSWTSGSQGEQYF. Written as DNA, the CDR3 is TGTGCTAGTGGTTCATGGACTAGCGGGAGCCAGGGCGAGCAGTACTTC.

This chain links TRBV6-5 with TRBJ2-2; D ambiguous. The ends were cut back, 5 bases at V and 1 base at J, with 8 bases in the middle. Looked up from germline, CDR1 is MNHEY and CDR2 is SVGAGI. The CDR3 totals 14 residues. CDR3 region: CASSPSGNTGELFF. DNA of the CDR3: TGTGCCAGCAGTCCCTCGGGGAACACCGGGGAGCTGTTTTTT.

This chain connects TRBV29-1 to TRBJ2-4, with 8 nucleotides matching TRBD1. Trimming at V came to 5 bases and at J to 10 bases, leaving 13 bases not matched to a gene. The germline gives CDR1 SQVTM, CDR2 ANQGSEA. The CDR3 is made up of 14 amino acids. CDR3 loop: CSVFFGQGLRIQYF. The CDR3 region has the DNA TGCAGCGTTTTTTTCGGACAGGGTTTAAGAATTCAGTACTTC.